These 8 T cell receptor beta chains came from one sample sequenced in a study of T cells in Graves' hyperthyroidism and ophthalmopathy. RNA transcripts gave rise to amplified TCR beta CDR3 regions. The HTBI primer set served for first-round RT-PCR of the TCR CDR3. TCRdb reprocessed the multiplex PCR reads via MiXCR and lists one record per CDR3 protein. The top ten hold roughly 7.7% of the sample, which has 450,000 to 700,000 distinct CDR3 sequences, around 42% seen once. The sequenced material came from peripheral blood or thyroid tissue (not recorded which). The receptors were sampled from a woman younger than 30 with Graves' hyperthyroidism.

Ten or more counts support this clonotype. The chain recombines TRBV7-6 with TRBJ2-5; the match to TRBD2 covers 8 bases. V shed 5 bases, J shed 2 bases, and the junction held 7 bases outside the gene matches. The CDR3 is 15 amino acids. Germline values: CDR1 SGHVS, CDR2 FNYEAQ. CDR3 in DNA: TGTGCCAGCAGCCTAAGATCTAGCGGGCAAGAGACCCAGTACTTC. It specifies CASSLRSSGQETQYF.

The chain combines TRBV19 with TRBJ2-7, with 15 bases matching TRBD2. There are 16 residues in the CDR3. V was clipped by 1 base and J by 7 bases; unmatched bases: 5. Germline V gene lookup returns CDR1 LNHDA and CDR2 SQIVND (reference sequence). CDR3 sequence reads: CASSIVGTSGRNEQYF. Here the CDR3 DNA reads TGTGCCAGTAGTATAGTGGGGACTAGCGGGAGGAATGAGCAGTACTTC.

The chain couples TRBV7-9 to TRBJ2-3; D remains ambiguous. The CDR3 length is 13 residues. Trimming removed 6 bases from V and 4 bases from J, with 11 bases in between. Germline CDR1 reads SEHNR; CDR2 reads FQNEAQ (reference sequence). CDR3 nucleotides: TGTGCCAGCAGAACGGCGGCTTCAGATACGCAGTATTTT. Translated: CASRTAASDTQYF.

The chain couples TRBV29-1 to TRBJ2-7; D perhaps matches TRBD2 (6 bases). V was cut by 4 bases and J by 5 bases, with 12 bases left in between. Germline V CDR1 and CDR2: SQVTM, ANQGSEA. The CDR3 sequence is 12 residues long. CDR3 loop: CSVGLGGDEQYF. For the CDR3, the DNA is TGCAGCGTTGGACTAGGAGGTGACGAGCAGTACTTC.

There are many counts of this clonotype. The rearrangement joins TRBV9 to TRBJ1-5; unclear D gene. The length of the CDR3 is 15 residues. Germline V lookup: CDR1 SGDLS, CDR2 YYNGEE. The ends were cut back, 0 bases at V and 2 bases at J, with 9 bases in the middle. The CDR3 sequence: CASSVGPGGNQPQHF. The CDR3 DNA follows: TGTGCCAGCAGCGTAGGGCCCGGAGGCAATCAGCCCCAGCATTTT.

This clonotype was detected many times. The V gene is TRBV7-2, the J gene TRBJ2-5; 9 nucleotides agree with TRBD2. J was trimmed by 1 base and V by 5 bases; bases with no gene match: 2. Germline lookup yields CDR1 SGHTA and CDR2 FQGNSA. The CDR3 length is 14 residues. In DNA, the CDR3 is TGTGCCAGCAGCCGGGGACTAGCCCAAGAGACCCAGTACTTC. It specifies CASSRGLAQETQYF.

The chain recombines TRBV6-1 with TRBJ2-5; either TRBD1 or TRBD2 may fit D (5 bases each). The DNA end is a closer match to TRBJ2-1, so the J assignment may be wrong. There are 15 residues in the CDR3. Germline-derived CDR1 and CDR2 are MNHNS and SASEGT. The CDR3, as DNA: TGTGCCAGCAGTCCCCCGGGACCCACCTACAATGAGCAGTTCTTC. Translating gives CASSPPGPTYNEQFF.

This clonotype was seen only once. The chain combines TRBV2 with TRBJ2-3; weak D call: TRBD2 (6 bases). This CDR3 comprises 16 residues. CDR1 is SNHLY, CDR2 FYNNEI, per germline. V dropped 4 bases and J dropped 4 bases, with 18 bases sitting between them. Here the CDR3 reads CASSALLAGLPDTQYF. The CDR3, as DNA: TGTGCCAGCAGTGCTCTACTAGCAGGGCTGCCAGATACGCAGTATTTT.